Presented here are 23 T cell receptor beta chains from one specimen sequenced in a study of response to subunit inactivated influenza vaccine (dated by TCRdb to between 2018 and 2020). The method behind the library was RT-PCR. For sequencing, an Illumina HiSeq 2500 was employed. Using fastp at Q25 and MiXCR, TCRdb reprocessed the public reads and kept productive beta chains. Rows with one shared CDR3 protein collapse into an entry with the most common genes and DNA. Recorded for this sample are around 650,000 distinct CDR3 sequences; approximately 14% of them occurred a single time. 11% of the sample rests with the top ten. The specimen comprised PBMCs from blood, sampled about 12 days after vaccination. These receptors were collected from a man aged 45-65 years who received an inactivated influenza vaccine. Donor details come from another sample of the same person, matched by shared clones.

The V call is TRBV5-6, the J call TRBJ2-5, with a weak D call TRBD2 (6 bases). The CDR3 sequence is 14 residues long. In germline, CDR1 is SGHDT, CDR2 YYEEEE. V lost 3 bases and J lost 5, with 14 bases in between. For the CDR3, the DNA is TGTGCCAGCAGCTCTCCCCCAGGGAGGGAGACCCAGTACTTC. This sequence encodes CASSSPPGRETQYF.

This clonotype was observed a few times. CDR3 DNA sequence: TGTGCCAGCTCACCACAATCGACAGGGGCCTCCTACGAGCAGTACTTC. Residues: CASSPQSTGASYEQYF. J is TRBJ2-7 and V is TRBV18, with 8 bases matching TRBD1. Looked up from germline, CDR1 is KGHSH and CDR2 is LQKENI. The CDR3 contains 16 residues. V dropped 1 base and J dropped 0; count of bases not matched to a gene: 5. Combining the CDR3 with reference TRBV18 and TRBJ2-7 gives the whole variable domain NAGVMQNPRHLVRRRGQEARLRCSPMKGHSHVYWYRQLPEEGLKFMVYLQKENIIDESGMPKERFSAEFPKEGPSILRIQQVVRGDSAAYFCASSPQSTGASYEQYFGPGTRLTVT.

This clonotype came up a few times. This chain joins TRBV29-1 and TRBJ2-2, with 7 bases aligning to TRBD1. V shed 6 bases and J 2 bases; nucleotides not matched to a gene: 9. Germline CDR1 SQVTM, CDR2 ANQGSEA. This CDR3 is built from 15 residues. For the CDR3, the DNA is TGCAGCGTCGCGACCGGGACAGTTAACACCGGGGAGCTGTTTTTT. Protein product: CSVATGTVNTGELFF.

Many counts were recorded for this clonotype. The CDR3 reads CASSWVAGANYNEQFF. The CDR3 DNA reads TGTGCCAGCAGTTGGGTAGCGGGAGCGAACTACAATGAGCAGTTCTTC. The V call is TRBV28, the J call TRBJ2-1; TRBD2 aligns across 9 bases. With 4 bases clipped from V and 3 bases from J, the junction kept 7 bases outside the gene matches. This CDR3 is built from 16 residues. Germline values: CDR1 MDHEN, CDR2 SYDVKM.

This clonotype came up a few times. The chain carries TRBV9 and TRBJ2-2; 13 bases are a match to TRBD2. From germline, CDR1 is SGDLS and CDR2 YYNGEE. The CDR3 consists of 16 residues. The J segment lost 3 bases and the V segment lost 4 bases, leaving 3 bases of the junction unmatched. For the CDR3, the DNA is TGTGCCAGCAGCAGAGGACTAGCGGGGGACACCGGGGAGCTGTTTTTT. This encodes CASSRGLAGDTGELFF.

Only a few counts were recorded for this clonotype. The chain recombines TRBV28 with TRBJ2-7; weak D call: TRBD2 (5 bases). The CDR3 is 13 amino acids. Trimming took 3 bases from V and 2 from J, leaving 8 bases between them. Germline assignment: CDR1 MDHEN and CDR2 SYDVKM. The CDR3 nucleotides are TGTGCCAGCAGTTTGCACGGGGCCTACGAGCAGTACTTC. Translating it yields CASSLHGAYEQYF.

As DNA, the CDR3 is TGTGCCTGGAGTGTCCCAAGGTCTGGCAAAAACATTCAGTACTTC. Translating gives CAWSVPRSGKNIQYF. V is TRBV30 and J is TRBJ2-4, with D unclear. The CDR3 has 15 residues. CDR1 and CDR2 from the germline V gene are GTSNPN and SVGIG (reference sequence). V was cut by 0 bases and J by 3 bases, with 12 bases left in between.

The chain links TRBV4-2 to TRBJ2-1; D might be TRBD1 or TRBD2, each matching 6 bases. The germline V gene encodes CDR1 LGHNA and CDR2 YNFKEQ. This CDR3 contains 15 residues. Trimming removed 5 bases at V and 2 bases at J, with 13 bases between. This chain's CDR3 is CASSSSGATYNEQFF. The CDR3 DNA reads TGTGCCAGCAGCTCCTCGGGGGCTACCTACAATGAGCAGTTCTTC.

The chain recombines TRBV6-1 with TRBJ2-1; 10 bases match TRBD1. Trimming at V came to 6 bases and at J to 4 bases, leaving 9 bases not matched to a gene. CDR3 length: 16 amino acids. Germline V lookup: CDR1 MNHNS, CDR2 SASEGT. The CDR3 nucleotides read TGTGCCAGCAGCCGCCCACGGGACAGGGGATACAATGAGCAGTTCTTC. Residues: CASSRPRDRGYNEQFF.

The V call is TRBV7-9, the J call TRBJ2-1; a possible D gene is TRBD2 (6 bases). The CDR3 runs to 14 residues. Trimming pared 5 bases from V and 6 bases from J, leaving 14 bases between. The germline gives CDR1 SEHNR, CDR2 FQNEAQ (reference sequence). Written as DNA, the CDR3 is TGTGCCAGCAGCCGGGGAGGCGGCCGCAATGAGCAGTTCTTC. It translates to CASSRGGGRNEQFF.

The V call is TRBV20-1, the J call TRBJ2-7, with TRBD1 identical over 9 bases. The CDR3 covers 13 residues. Germline CDR1 is DFQATT and CDR2 is SNEGSKA (reference sequence). The CDR3 nucleotides are TGCAGCACTTTGGACAGGGGAGGCTACGAGCAGTACTTC. Translated: CSTLDRGGYEQYF.

There are a few counts of this clonotype. This chain links TRBV3-1 with TRBJ2-5, with D possibly being TRBD1 (6 bases). The CDR3 totals 14 residues. Trimming left V 1 base short and J 5 bases short, with 11 bases between. Germline loops: CDR1 LGHDT, CDR2 YNNKEL (reference sequence). As DNA, the CDR3 is TGTGCCAGCAGCCAAGCACTAACAGGGGAGACCCAGTACTTC. This sequence encodes CASSQALTGETQYF.

There are a few counts of this clonotype. This sequence joins TRBV7-2 and TRBJ1-5; D might be TRBD1 (5 bases). Germline CDR1 SGHTA, CDR2 FQGNSA. The CDR3 extends over 13 amino acids. Between the trimmed V and J ends, which lost 5 bases and 8 bases, there was a span of 13 bases. Here the CDR3 reads CASSPGMAEPQHF. The CDR3 DNA follows: TGTGCCAGCAGCCCAGGGATGGCGGAGCCCCAGCATTTT.

The table lists this clonotype with a few counts. The rearrangement links TRBV4-3 to TRBJ2-7, with 8 bases aligning to TRBD2. CDR1 LGHNA and CDR2 YSLEER come from the germline V gene. V gave up 4 bases and J gave up 4 bases; unmatched junction bases: 6. The CDR3 loop spans 14 amino acids. In DNA form, the CDR3 reads TGCGCCAGCAGCCTCGACGCGGGAGGTTACGAGCAGTACTTC. Its translation is CASSLDAGGYEQYF.

This clonotype appeared a few times. The gene calls are TRBV18 and TRBJ2-1, with 8 bases aligning to TRBD1. V shed 6 bases and J 5 bases; nucleotides not matched to a gene: 3. The CDR3 extends over 13 amino acids. The germline gives CDR1 KGHSH, CDR2 LQKENI. CDR3 DNA sequence: TGTGCCAGCTCGCAGGGGGCGGACAATGAGCAGTTCTTC. This gives the protein CASSQGADNEQFF. The full variable domain, its missing parts supplied by reference TRBV18 and TRBJ2-1, is NAGVMQNPRHLVRRRGQEARLRCSPMKGHSHVYWYRQLPEEGLKFMVYLQKENIIDESGMPKERFSAEFPKEGPSILRIQQVVRGDSAAYFCASSQGADNEQFFGPGTRLTVL.

In this sample, this clonotype turned up a few times. The chain has TRBV6-1 and TRBJ2-1; the D is unclear. With 4 bases removed from V and 10 bases from J, the gap between germline ends came to 14 bases. Germline CDR1 MNHNS, CDR2 SASEGT. The CDR3 sequence is 13 residues long. The CDR3 nucleotides read TGTGCCAGCAGTGTCGGAGTTTTTGACGAGCAGTTCTTC. As protein: CASSVGVFDEQFF.

This clonotype has a count of ten or more. CDR3 loop: CASSVGLAGIRGNEQFF. The CDR3 nucleotides are TGTGCCAGCAGTGTGGGACTAGCGGGAATTAGAGGCAATGAGCAGTTCTTC. The chain links TRBV6-2 or TRBV6-3 to TRBJ2-1; 13 positions agree with TRBD2. With 5 bases clipped from V and 6 bases from J, the junction kept 10 bases outside the gene matches. The CDR3 contains 17 residues. In germline, CDR1 is MNHEY, CDR2 SVGEGT.

This chain links TRBV7-2 with TRBJ2-5; perhaps D is TRBD1 or TRBD2 (5 bases each). The germline V gene has CDR1 SGHTA and CDR2 FQGNSA. CDR3 length: 15 amino acids. Deletions cut 3 bases from V and 5 bases from J, with 16 bases between. The CDR3 nucleotides read TGTGCCAGCAGCTTCTTCCGGGGCTCGGGGGAGACCCAGTACTTC. It codes for CASSFFRGSGETQYF.

This clonotype was detected many times. The chain employs TRBV20-1 and TRBJ2-7, with D possibly matching TRBD1 (5 bases). This CDR3 has 17 amino acids. Germline V CDR1 and CDR2: DFQATT, SNEGSKA (reference sequence). Trimming removed 0 bases from V and 2 bases from J, with 20 bases in between. CDR3 in DNA: TGCAGTGCTAGAGATTTTACCGGCCATGGGGCAACCTACGAGCAGTACTTC. Its protein product is CSARDFTGHGATYEQYF.

There are a few counts of this clonotype. V usage is TRBV7-7 and J usage is TRBJ2-3; 7 bases line up with TRBD1. The V and J ends lost 4 bases and 2 bases, in that order; junction bases with no gene match: 6. CDR1 SSHAT and CDR2 FNYEAQ come from the germline V gene (reference sequence). This CDR3 spans 15 amino acids. The CDR3 protein is CASSSGQSSTDTQYF. DNA of the CDR3: TGTGCCAGCAGCTCGGGACAGAGCTCCACAGATACGCAGTATTTT. Complete variable domain (other parts from reference TRBV7-7 and TRBJ2-3): GAGVSQSPRYKVTKRGQDVTLRCDPISSHATLYWYQQALGQGPEFLTYFNYEAQPDKSGLPSDRFSAERPEGSISTLTIQRTEQRDSAMYRCASSSGQSSTDTQYFGPGTRLTVL.

This chain joins TRBV5-1 and TRBJ1-1, with D uncertain. This CDR3 is 14 amino acids long. The germline V gene has CDR1 SGHRS and CDR2 YFSETQ. V was trimmed by 5 bases and J by 4 bases, leaving 15 bases between them. The CDR3 DNA follows: TGCGCCAGCAGTCGGGGTGGTTTGGGCACTGAAGCTTTCTTT. Its translation: CASSRGGLGTEAFF.

Only a few counts were recorded for this clonotype. The gene calls are TRBV3-1 and TRBJ2-2; D unresolved. Trimming cost V 0 bases and J 1 base, with 12 bases left between them. The CDR3 is 17 residues long. Germline V gene data show CDR1 as LGHDT and CDR2 as YNNKEL (reference sequence). This CDR3 is CASSQDPSQLNTGELFF. CDR3 sequence (DNA): TGTGCCAGCAGCCAAGATCCTAGTCAGTTGAACACCGGGGAGCTGTTTTTT. Full variable domain (rest looked up from reference TRBV3-1 and TRBJ2-2): DTAVSQTPKYLVTQMGNDKSIKCEQNLGHDTMYWYKQDSKKFLKIMFSYNNKELIINETVPNRFSPKSPDKAHLNLHINSLELGDSAVYFCASSQDPSQLNTGELFFGEGSRLTVL.

This clonotype showed up just a few times. This chain joins TRBV30 and TRBJ1-6; 7 bases match TRBD1. The CDR3 runs 14 residues. J gave up 3 bases and V 7 bases, and 6 bases lay outside the gene matches. Germline V gene sequence: CDR1 GTSNPN, CDR2 SVGIG (reference sequence). The CDR3 coding sequence is TGTGCCTTCTCGACAGGGCTCTATAATTCACCCCTCCACTTT. It is translated as CAFSTGLYNSPLHF.